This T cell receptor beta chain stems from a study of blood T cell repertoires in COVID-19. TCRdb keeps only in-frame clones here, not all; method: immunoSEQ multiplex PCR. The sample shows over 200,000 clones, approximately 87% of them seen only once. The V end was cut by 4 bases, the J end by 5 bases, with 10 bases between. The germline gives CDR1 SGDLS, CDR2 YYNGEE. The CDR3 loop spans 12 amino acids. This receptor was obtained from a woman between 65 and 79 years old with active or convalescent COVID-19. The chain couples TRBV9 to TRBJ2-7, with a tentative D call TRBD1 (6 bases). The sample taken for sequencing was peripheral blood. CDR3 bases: TGTGCCAGCAGCTCGGGACAAAACGAGCAGTACTTC. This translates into CASSSGQNEQYF.